The TCR beta chain described here comes from a study of identical twins. MiXCR, run by TCRdb on the 5' RACE reads, gives a single entry per CDR3 protein. The sample yields some 240,000 distinct CDR3 sequences, about 8.3% seen once. Comments on this clonotype: What it binds is not known.

Notes on the study in general: Abundant beta clonotypes from cord blood bore fewer insertions; memory repertoires lacked this pattern.

The CDR3 is 15 amino acids. Per the germline V gene, CDR1 is KGHDR and CDR2 is SFDVKD. Trimming at V came to 4 bases and at J to 2 bases, leaving 5 bases not matched to a gene. The same data also went into a second study, on yellow fever vaccine responses in identical twins.

The genes are TRBV24-1 and TRBJ2-3; 7 positions agree with TRBD2. Specimen: CD8+ T cells sorted from blood. The sequence was collected from a young woman in good health. In DNA, the CDR3 is TGTGCCACCAGTGACAGGGCGGGGGTCACAGATACGCAGTATTTT. Protein product: CATSDRAGVTDTQYF.